Included here is one T cell receptor beta chain sequence, with context. As yet, its antigen is unknown. This entry comes from a study of Ad26.COV2.S vaccination and SARS-CoV-2 variants. As for the study in general: Donor was assigned to the Ad26.COV2.S arm of trial COV1001. Study-wide results and limits: The study found higher spike-specific TCR breadth in vaccine than placebo recipients. Total responses of T cells may have been underestimated by the analyses of TCR breadth and depth.

Sequenced by immunoSEQ multiplex PCR; TCRdb stores in-frame clones only, minus some. Here the sample spans more than 400,000 clones, 80% to 95% being singletons. The treatment is: over 15 received Ad26.COV2.S at low or high dose, single or two shots; about 5 received placebo; per-sample allocation not given. Samples were taken on day 63 after the first vaccine or placebo injection. The sample in question was peripheral blood, obtained in a trial of Ad26.COV2.S vaccine versus placebo. The TCR was taken from a person between 18 and 65 years old who received the Ad26.COV2.S COVID-19 vaccine or a placebo.

The CDR3 region is CASSLESSGVVDTF. The CDR3 nucleotides read TGCGCCAGCAGCTTGGAATCGTCAGGGGTTGTCGACACCTTC. The genes are TRBV5-1 and TRBJ1-2, with a weak D call TRBD1 (6 bases). Trimming took off 0 bases at V and 12 bases at J, with 18 bases between the two ends. Germline V gene sequence: CDR1 SGHRS, CDR2 YFSETQ. The CDR3 loop spans 14 amino acids.